This T cell receptor beta chain came from a study of blood T cell repertoires in COVID-19. Libraries were prepared by immunoSEQ multiplex PCR; TCRdb keeps only in-frame clonotypes and omits some of them. The sample holds tens of thousands of clones, over 75% seen once. After removal of 8 bases from V and 6 bases from J, the junction contained 9 bases not matched to a gene. The CDR3 is made up of 13 amino acids. Per the germline V gene, CDR1 is SNHLY and CDR2 is FYNNEI. The rearrangement links TRBV2 to TRBJ1-1, with TRBD1 identical over 7 bases. The receptor was derived from a human donor in a cohort sampled during active COVID-19. What was sequenced was peripheral blood. CDR3 in DNA: TGTGCCAGCTGTTCAGACAGGGAGTCTGAAGCTTTCTTT. Its protein is CASCSDRESEAFF.